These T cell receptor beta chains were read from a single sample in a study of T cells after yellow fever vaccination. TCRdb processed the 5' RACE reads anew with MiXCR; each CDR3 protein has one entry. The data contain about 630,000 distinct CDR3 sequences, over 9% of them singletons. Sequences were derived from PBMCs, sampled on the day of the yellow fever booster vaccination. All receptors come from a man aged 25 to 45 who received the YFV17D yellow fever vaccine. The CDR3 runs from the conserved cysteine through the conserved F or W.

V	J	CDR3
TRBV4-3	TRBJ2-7	CASSQGPPGRSGEQYF
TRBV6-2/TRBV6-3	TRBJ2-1	CASSAKASGYNEQFF
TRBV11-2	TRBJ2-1	CASSESFFGTSGVGGKFF
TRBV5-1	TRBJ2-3	CASSLEDRGTDTQYF
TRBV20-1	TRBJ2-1	CSASSPGQGHNEQFF
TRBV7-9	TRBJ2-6	CASSIGTPGANVLTF
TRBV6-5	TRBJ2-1	CASSFLTGSYNEQFF
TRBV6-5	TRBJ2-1	CASSYSGRTYNEQFF
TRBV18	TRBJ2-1	CASSPRSGQAYNEQFF
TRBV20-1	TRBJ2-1	CSVKGRVYNEQFF
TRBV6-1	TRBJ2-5	CASSRPPGNQGGTQYF
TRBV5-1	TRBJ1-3	CASSPGQVAGNTIYF
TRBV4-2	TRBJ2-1	CASSRNGLGNEQFF
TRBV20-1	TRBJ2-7	CSARASGSREQYF
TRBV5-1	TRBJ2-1	CASSSTGLSYNEQFF
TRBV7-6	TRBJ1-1	CASSLALGGINTEAFF
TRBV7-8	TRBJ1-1	CASSLTGGTEAFF
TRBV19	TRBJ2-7	CASSIVAGGYEQYF
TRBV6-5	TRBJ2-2	CASSWTLAYTGELFF
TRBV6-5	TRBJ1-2	CASSYGTIQGYTF
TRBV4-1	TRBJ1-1	CASSQAGRVNTEAFF
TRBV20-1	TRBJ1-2	CSASLLGAGWGYTF
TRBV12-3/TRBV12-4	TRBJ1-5	CASSMTGGQPQHF